A selection of T cell receptor beta chains follows, all from one sample in a study of monozygotic twins with inflammatory bowel disease. TCRdb re-called the 5' RACE reads, yielding one record per CDR3 amino acid sequence without DNA. The repertoire table contains 400,000 or so distinct CDR3 sequences. What was sequenced was blood. Receptors were obtained from a human donor with ulcerative colitis or Crohn's disease, or a healthy co-twin of an affected twin (not recorded which). The CDR3 runs from the conserved cysteine through the conserved F or W. The order of the fields is V gene, J gene, CDR3 length, CDR3 protein.

V gene: TRBV27; J gene: TRBJ1-5; CDR3 length: 13; CDR3 protein: CASSKGAFFGQHF
V gene: TRBV7-9; J gene: TRBJ2-5; CDR3 length: 15; CDR3 protein: CASSDGRAHQETQYF
V gene: TRBV7-2; J gene: TRBJ1-1; CDR3 length: 15; CDR3 protein: CASSQGTGWNTEAFF
V gene: TRBV6-2/TRBV6-3; J gene: TRBJ2-5; CDR3 length: 15; CDR3 protein: CASRRDRSYQETQYF
V gene: TRBV6-5; J gene: TRBJ2-2; CDR3 length: 15; CDR3 protein: CASSYNPGDTGELFF
V gene: TRBV20-1; J gene: TRBJ2-7; CDR3 length: 14; CDR3 protein: CSASSRTFPYEQYF
V gene: TRBV4-2; J gene: TRBJ1-2; CDR3 length: 13; CDR3 protein: CASSPGRSNGYTF
V gene: TRBV30; J gene: TRBJ2-1; CDR3 length: 17; CDR3 protein: CAWSGVAGTLSRNEQFF
V gene: TRBV19; J gene: TRBJ1-5; CDR3 length: 15; CDR3 protein: CASSMNRYSNQPQHF
V gene: TRBV7-8; J gene: TRBJ2-2; CDR3 length: 16; CDR3 protein: CASSLELAGYTGELFF
V gene: TRBV6-5; J gene: TRBJ1-1; CDR3 length: 14; CDR3 protein: CASSSMQGQFGTFF
V gene: TRBV4-1; J gene: TRBJ2-7; CDR3 length: 15; CDR3 protein: CASSQGDRGTYEQYF